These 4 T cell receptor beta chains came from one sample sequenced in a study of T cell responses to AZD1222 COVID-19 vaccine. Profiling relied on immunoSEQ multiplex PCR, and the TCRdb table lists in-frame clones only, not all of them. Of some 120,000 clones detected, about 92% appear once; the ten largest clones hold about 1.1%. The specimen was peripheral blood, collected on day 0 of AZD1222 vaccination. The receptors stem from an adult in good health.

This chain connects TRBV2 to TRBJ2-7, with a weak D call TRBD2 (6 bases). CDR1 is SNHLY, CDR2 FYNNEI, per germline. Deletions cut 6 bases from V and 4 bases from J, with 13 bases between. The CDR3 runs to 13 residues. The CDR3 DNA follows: TGTGCCAGCAGGGGGGGATACGGTTACGAGCAGTACTTC. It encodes CASRGGYGYEQYF.

For the CDR3, the DNA is TGTGCCAGCAGCGTAGCTCCTCTAGCGGGAGCCTACGAGCAGTACTTC. This gives the protein CASSVAPLAGAYEQYF. The chain couples TRBV9 to TRBJ2-7, with 10 bases that match TRBD2. The CDR3 consists of 16 residues. The V gene end was trimmed by 0 bases and the J gene end by 2 bases; junction bases not matched to a gene: 5. Germline-derived CDR1 and CDR2 are SGDLS and YYNGEE.

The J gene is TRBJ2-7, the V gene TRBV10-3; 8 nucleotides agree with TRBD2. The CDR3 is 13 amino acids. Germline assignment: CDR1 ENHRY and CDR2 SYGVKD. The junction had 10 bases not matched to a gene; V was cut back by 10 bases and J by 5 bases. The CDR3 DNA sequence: TGTGCCACCCTTCCAAGCGGGAGTAACGAGCAGTACTTC. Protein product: CATLPSGSNEQYF.

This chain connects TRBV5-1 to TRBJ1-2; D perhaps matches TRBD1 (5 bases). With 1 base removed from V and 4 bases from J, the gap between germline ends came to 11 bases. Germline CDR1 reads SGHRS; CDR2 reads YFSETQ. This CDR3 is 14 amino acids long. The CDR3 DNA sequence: TGCGCCAGCAGCTTGCAGGGCCAGGGCTATGGCTACACCTTC. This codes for CASSLQGQGYGYTF. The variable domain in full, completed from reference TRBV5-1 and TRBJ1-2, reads KAGVTQTPRYLIKTRGQQVTLSCSPISGHRSVSWYQQTPGQGLQFLFEYFSETQRNKGNFPGRFSGRQFSNSRSEMNVSTLELGDSALYLCASSLQGQGYGYTFGSGTRLTVV.